The 3 T cell receptor beta chains given below trace back to one sample, sequenced in a study of blood T cell repertoires in COVID-19. Produced via immunoSEQ multiplex PCR; TCRdb's table is partial and in-frame only. Among approximately 300,000 clones listed, roughly 89% were seen once. The specimen was peripheral blood. The receptors were sampled from a middle-aged woman with COVID-19, enrolled during active disease.

The rearrangement uses TRBV28 and TRBJ1-1; 7 bases agree with TRBD1. The trim removed 3 bases at V and 4 bases at J, leaving 8 bases unmatched. The CDR3 runs 15 residues. Per the germline V gene, CDR1 is MDHEN and CDR2 is SYDVKM. The CDR3 DNA sequence: TGTGCCAGCAGTTTTATCGACAGGGTCCCCACTGAAGCTTTCTTT. Amino acids: CASSFIDRVPTEAFF.

As regards this clone: Distinct nucleotide sequences in the sample also encode this CDR3. CDR3 in amino acids: CASRTGGTEAFF. The CDR3 DNA follows: TGTGCCAGCAGAACAGGGGGCACTGAAGCTTTCTTT. V and J are TRBV28 and TRBJ1-1; 8 nucleotides agree with TRBD1. Germline loops: CDR1 MDHEN, CDR2 SYDVKM. This CDR3 region has 12 residues. V gave up 6 bases and J gave up 4 bases; unmatched junction bases: 1.

V is TRBV5-1 and J is TRBJ2-1; 8 positions match TRBD1. CDR3 length: 17 amino acids. V gave up 0 bases and J gave up 5 bases; unmatched junction bases: 10. Germline V lookup: CDR1 SGHRS, CDR2 YFSETQ. The CDR3: CASSLAYRTGNHNEQFF. In DNA, the CDR3 is TGCGCCAGCAGCTTGGCTTATCGGACAGGGAACCACAATGAGCAGTTCTTC.